A selection of T cell receptor beta chains follows, all from one sample in a study of blood T cell repertoires in COVID-19. Sequencing was performed with immunoSEQ multiplex PCR; in TCRdb, only in-frame clones are kept and a portion is missing. The table includes hundreds of thousands of clones, 90% detected once. Sequencing was carried out using PBMCs or T cells enriched from blood (not recorded which). All receptors come from a man aged 60 to 75 who had recovered from COVID-19. The CDR3 runs from the conserved cysteine through the conserved F or W. D genes are given only for firm matches. Only part of the rows carry a size: once, few, many, or a class if the clone is expanded.

TRBD1	TRBV29-1	TRBJ2-7	-	TGCAGCGTTGACGGAGGCAGGGGGCCCTACGAGCAGTACTTC	CSVDGGRGPYEQYF
-	TRBV7-6	TRBJ2-3	-	TGTGCCAGCACCCGTGGGGGGTTCGGGACAGATACGCAGTATTTT	CASTRGGFGTDTQYF
TRBD1	TRBV7-8	TRBJ2-7	-	TGTGCCAGCAGCCTAAGGGACAGGGGGCTTGGAGGCGAGCAGTACTTC	CASSLRDRGLGGEQYF
-	TRBV29-1	TRBJ2-1	-	TGCAGCGTTCAAGGCGGGTTTTACAATGAGCAGTTCTTC	CSVQGGFYNEQFF
-	TRBV27	TRBJ2-3	-	TGTGCCAGCAGCCGGACTATCACAGATACGCAGTATTTT	CASSRTITDTQYF
TRBD1	TRBV9	TRBJ1-5	-	TGTGCCAGCAGCTGGACAGGGGGTAATCAGCCCCAGCATTTT	CASSWTGGNQPQHF
-	TRBV5-1	TRBJ2-5	-	TGCGCCAGCAGCTTGGTAGGGGGTCAGCAAGAGACCCAGTACTTC	CASSLVGGQQETQYF
TRBD1	TRBV2	TRBJ2-1	-	TGTGCCAGCAGTGGACGGGACAGAATGGGGAATGAGCAGTTCTTC	CASSGRDRMGNEQFF
-	TRBV5-5	TRBJ1-2	-	TGTGCCAGCAGCTTGGGGGCCACCTCCTACGCGTATGGCTACACCTTC	CASSLGATSYAYGYTF
-	TRBV3-1/TRBV3-2	TRBJ1-3	-	TGTGCCAGCAGCTGGCATTCCCGCCTAGGTGGAAACACCATATATTTT	CASSWHSRLGGNTIYF
-	TRBV5-5	TRBJ2-1	once	TGTGCCAGCAGGATAGAGATTTACAATGAGCAGTTCTTC	CASRIEIYNEQFF
-	TRBV19	TRBJ1-2	-	TGTGCCAGTGGGGGGGCTCCCCCTGGCTATGGCTACACCTTC	CASGGAPPGYGYTF
-	TRBV6-6	TRBJ2-7	once	TGTGCCAGCAGCCCCCAGGGGTACGAGCAGTACTTC	CASSPQGYEQYF
-	TRBV20-1	TRBJ2-2	-	TGCTCAACCCAGGGGAGCGGGGAGCTGTTTTTT	CSTQGSGELFF
-	TRBV11-2	TRBJ2-7	-	TGTGCCAGCAGCTTAGAGCGCACCTCCTACGAGCAGTACTTC	CASSLERTSYEQYF
TRBD1	TRBV10-3	TRBJ1-2	-	TGTGCCATCAGCGGGGACAGGGGAGGCTACACCTTC	CAISGDRGGYTF
TRBD1	TRBV7-3	TRBJ2-5	-	TGTGCCAGCAGCCGAGGGACAGGAGAGACCCAGTACTTC	CASSRGTGETQYF
-	TRBV6-5	TRBJ2-1	-	TGTGCCAGCCTTAACCTAGCTGGAAATGAGCAGTTCTTC	CASLNLAGNEQFF
-	TRBV7-9	TRBJ1-2	-	TGTGCCAGCAGCTCATCGCAGGGTTTCAATGGCTACACCTTC	CASSSSQGFNGYTF
-	TRBV5-6	TRBJ2-1	-	TGTGCCAGCAGCTTGGCACAGGGCTCCTACAATGAGCAGTTCTTC	CASSLAQGSYNEQFF
-	TRBV6-2/TRBV6-3	TRBJ1-1	-	TGTGCCAGCAGTTACGTCAGGGGTACTGAAGCTTTCTTT	CASSYVRGTEAFF
TRBD2	TRBV7-3	TRBJ2-1	-	TGTGCCAGCAGCCGAACAAGCGGGAGGGGCCTTTACAATGAGCAGTTCTTC	CASSRTSGRGLYNEQFF
-	TRBV30	TRBJ1-3	-	TGTGCCTGGACCAGGGCTCACACCATATATTTT	CAWTRAHTIYF
TRBD1	TRBV5-4	TRBJ1-4	-	TGTGCCAGCAGCTCCGGACAGGGGGCGTTTGAAAAACTGTTTTTT	CASSSGQGAFEKLFF
-	TRBV6-6	TRBJ1-6	-	TGTGCCACCCTCACAGGATATAATTCACCCCTCCACTTT	CATLTGYNSPLHF
TRBD2	TRBV10-2	TRBJ2-2	-	TGCGCCAGCAGTGAAGGCAGCGGGACCGCGAACACCGGGGAGCTGTTTTTT	CASSEGSGTANTGELFF
-	TRBV7-9	TRBJ1-6	-	TGTGCCAGCAGCGTGGGACATAGCTCCTATAATTCACCCCTCCACTTT	CASSVGHSSYNSPLHF
-	TRBV6-1	TRBJ2-7	-	TGTGCCAGCAGTGAAGGGTCGACAGGATGGACCTCCTACGAGCAGTACTTC	CASSEGSTGWTSYEQYF
-	TRBV7-2	TRBJ2-1	once	TGTGCCAGCAGCTTAATGAGCTACAATGAGCAGTTCTTC	CASSLMSYNEQFF
TRBD1	TRBV7-2	TRBJ1-3	-	TGTGCCAGCAGCACTACAGGGGGGAACACCATATATTTT	CASSTTGGNTIYF
TRBD1	TRBV5-4	TRBJ2-1	-	TGTGCCAGCAGCTCCCCCGTGACAGGGGGTAGGAATGAGCAGTTCTTC	CASSSPVTGGRNEQFF
-	TRBV10-1	TRBJ2-7	few	TGCGCCCAGCGTGTCGAGCAGTACTTC	CAQRVEQYF
-	TRBV27	TRBJ2-7	-	TGTGCCAGCAGTACGAACAACGATTACGAGCAGTACTTC	CASSTNNDYEQYF
TRBD1	TRBV30	TRBJ1-4	-	TGTGCCTGGACGACAGGGCCAAATGAAAAACTGTTTTTT	CAWTTGPNEKLFF
TRBD1	TRBV18	TRBJ1-2	-	TGTGCCAGCTCACCCGGGACAGACAACTATGGCTACACCTTC	CASSPGTDNYGYTF
TRBD1	TRBV4-1	TRBJ1-2	-	TGCGCCAGCAGCCAAGATCTGGGGGCAGGGGGGTATGGCTACACCTTC	CASSQDLGAGGYGYTF
-	TRBV12-3/TRBV12-4	TRBJ1-3	once	TGTGCCAGCGGAGGCGAGTCTGGAAACACCATATATTTT	CASGGESGNTIYF
-	TRBV18	TRBJ2-7	-	TGTGCCAGCTCACCTTACTCCGAGCAGTACTTC	CASSPYSEQYF
TRBD1	TRBV23-1	TRBJ2-4	-	TGCGCCAGCAGCCAATCGACAGGGTGGATATCCAAAAACATTCAGTACTTC	CASSQSTGWISKNIQYF
TRBD1	TRBV6-5	TRBJ2-1	-	TGTGCCAGCAGGGACAGGGAGTGGAGTAACAATGAGCAGTTCTTC	CASRDREWSNNEQFF
TRBD1	TRBV20-1	TRBJ1-1	-	TGCAGTCTACAGGGGGACACTGAAGCTTTCTTT	CSLQGDTEAFF
-	TRBV7-2	TRBJ1-6	-	TGTGCCAGCAGCTTAACAGGACGGGCTTCACCCCTCCACTTT	CASSLTGRASPLHF
-	TRBV11-2	TRBJ2-7	-	TGTGCCAGCAGCCAAGCTACCACCACGCAGTACTTC	CASSQATTTQYF
TRBD1	TRBV28	TRBJ2-7	-	TGTGCCAGCAGTTTAGGGATGACAGGGTACGAGCAGTACTTC	CASSLGMTGYEQYF
-	TRBV10-3	TRBJ1-1	-	TGTGCCATCGGGCAGGGCAACACTGAAGCTTTCTTT	CAIGQGNTEAFF
TRBD2	TRBV12-3/TRBV12-4	TRBJ2-1	-	TGTGCCAGCAGTCGGGGGGGGAAGCAGTTCTTC	CASSRGGKQFF
-	TRBV6-5	TRBJ2-1	-	TGTGCCAGCAGTACAGGGTCCTCTGAGCAGTTCTTC	CASSTGSSEQFF
-	TRBV6-1	TRBJ1-4	-	TGTGCCAGCAGTGAAGGGGCAGGATCAGGGGTAAAACTGTTTTTT	CASSEGAGSGVKLFF
-	TRBV7-8	TRBJ2-1	-	TGTGCCAGCAGCTTAGTCCCCCGCTCGAGCTCCTACAATGAGCAGTTCTTC	CASSLVPRSSSYNEQFF
-	TRBV5-4	TRBJ2-7	-	TGTGCCAGCAGCACGGACCCCGGGGGCTCCTACGAGCAGTACTTC	CASSTDPGGSYEQYF